The rows below give T cell receptor beta chains drawn from one sample of a study of cytomegalovirus exposure and HLA in healthy donors. Libraries were prepared by immunoSEQ multiplex PCR; TCRdb keeps only in-frame clonotypes and omits some of them. Among tens of thousands of clones listed, about four fifths were seen once. Sequenced input: PBMCs. The receptors were sampled from a man younger than 30 in good health and CMV-seronegative. Both conserved end residues are part of each CDR3. D genes are given only for firm matches. Clone size is not always given. Where it is, it says once, few, many or a class for expanded clones.

v_call	clone_size	j_call	cdr3_length	d_call	cdr3_nt	cdr3_aa
TRBV28	.	TRBJ2-3	15	TRBD1	TGTGCCAGCAGTCTCCCGGGACAGGGGTTGTATACGCAGTATTTT	CASSLPGQGLYTQYF
TRBV7-9	.	TRBJ2-3	15	.	TGTGCCAGCAGCTTTGGGGGGGCGGGCACAGATACGCAGTATTTT	CASSFGGAGTDTQYF
TRBV7-2	.	TRBJ2-7	15	TRBD1	TGTGCCAGCAGCGAACAACAGGGGGCCTTCGCCGAGCAGTACTTC	CASSEQQGAFAEQYF
TRBV29-1	.	TRBJ1-4	20	TRBD1	TGCAGCGTTACCTATCCTTATGCCGGGACAGGGTTCCCAGCTAATGAAAAACTGTTTTTT	CSVTYPYAGTGFPANEKLFF
TRBV20-1	.	TRBJ2-7	11	TRBD1	TGCAGTGCGGGGACAGGGAGGGAGCAGTACTTC	CSAGTGREQYF
TRBV19	.	TRBJ1-1	17	TRBD1	TGTGCCAGTAGTATTGGTGAGGGGGCCTCCTTGAACACTGAAGCTTTCTTT	CASSIGEGASLNTEAFF
TRBV2	.	TRBJ2-7	13	TRBD2	TGTGCCAGCGGCGGAAGCCGGGGGGTCGAGCAGTACTTC	CASGGSRGVEQYF
TRBV7-9	.	TRBJ1-2	13	.	TGTGCCAGCAGTATTGGAGGACCGTATGGCTACACCTTC	CASSIGGPYGYTF
TRBV4-3	.	TRBJ1-5	16	.	TGCGCCAGCAGCCAAGATTTTCCCGGGGTGTGGCAGCCCCAGCATTTT	CASSQDFPGVWQPQHF
TRBV7-2	.	TRBJ2-3	12	.	TGTGCCAGCAGCGAGGCTTTTGATACGCAGTATTTT	CASSEAFDTQYF
TRBV7-6	.	TRBJ2-3	15	.	TGTGCCAGCAGCTTAGATGGGACACTCACAGATACGCAGTATTTT	CASSLDGTLTDTQYF
TRBV2	.	TRBJ2-5	12	TRBD1	TGTGCCAGCAGTAGACAGGGGGAGACCCAGTACTTC	CASSRQGETQYF
TRBV4-2	.	TRBJ2-7	14	TRBD2	TGTGCCAGCAGCCAAGGAGGCGGGGGAAGCGAGCAGTACTTC	CASSQGGGGSEQYF
TRBV9	.	TRBJ2-7	16	TRBD1	TGTGCCAGCAGCGTCTACCCCGGGACAGGGACCTACGAGCAGTACTTC	CASSVYPGTGTYEQYF
TRBV7-2	.	TRBJ2-3	14	TRBD1	TGTGCCAGCAGCCCCGGGACAGGGACTAATACGCAGTATTTT	CASSPGTGTNTQYF
TRBV27	.	TRBJ2-1	14	TRBD2	TGTGCCAGCAGCAAAAGCGGGAGGCACAATGAGCAGTTCTTC	CASSKSGRHNEQFF
TRBV7-2	.	TRBJ2-7	14	.	TGTGCCAGCAGCCTCAGGACTACCTCTGACGAGCAGTACTTC	CASSLRTTSDEQYF
TRBV5-1	.	TRBJ2-2	15	TRBD1	TGCGCCAGCACCCCTCGGACAGGGGGCACCGGGGAGCTGTTTTTT	CASTPRTGGTGELFF
TRBV2	.	TRBJ2-1	14	.	TGTGCCAGCAGTGGCGGACAGACTTACAATGAGCAGTTCTTC	CASSGGQTYNEQFF
TRBV7-3	.	TRBJ1-6	14	.	TGTGCCAGCAGCTTAGGGGGGTACAATTCACCCCTCCACTTT	CASSLGGYNSPLHF
TRBV11-1	once	TRBJ1-1	16	.	TGTGCCAGCAGCTTACGACACGGGGTGGGTTACACTGAAGCTTTCTTT	CASSLRHGVGYTEAFF
TRBV27	.	TRBJ1-5	13	.	TGTGCCAGCAGTTTAGGGGGGGCGAAGCCCCAGCATTTT	CASSLGGAKPQHF
TRBV10-1	.	TRBJ1-1	18	TRBD1	TGCGCCAGCAGTGAGTCCTTATATCCTGACAGGGCGAGCACTGAAGCTTTCTTT	CASSESLYPDRASTEAFF
TRBV4-1	once	TRBJ2-7	18	TRBD2	TGCGCCAGCAGCTTAAGCCCGGGGGCTAGCGGGACTTTTTACGAGCAGTACTTC	CASSLSPGASGTFYEQYF
TRBV11-2	.	TRBJ1-4	16	.	TGTGCCAGCAGCTTGCAGGGGTTGGCAACTAATGAAAAACTGTTTTTT	CASSLQGLATNEKLFF
TRBV11-2	.	TRBJ1-5	15	.	TGTGCCAGCAGCTTTGGGACGGGGGGTTCTCAGCCCCAGCATTTT	CASSFGTGGSQPQHF
TRBV28	.	TRBJ2-2	14	.	TGTGCCAGCAGTTTAGGGGGGGCCGGCGGGGAGCTGTTTTTT	CASSLGGAGGELFF
TRBV6-6	.	TRBJ1-1	13	.	TGTGCCAGCAGTTACGGAGGGCTGAGTGAAGCTTTCTTT	CASSYGGLSEAFF
TRBV9	.	TRBJ1-4	15	TRBD1	TGTGCCAGCAGCATGGATGGGACAGGGCCTGAAAAACTGTTTTTT	CASSMDGTGPEKLFF
TRBV9	.	TRBJ2-2	16	TRBD1	TGTGCCAGCAGCGCACGGGGACAGGGTGACACCGGGGAGCTGTTTTTT	CASSARGQGDTGELFF
TRBV28	.	TRBJ2-7	16	TRBD2	TGTGCCAGCAGTAAACTAGCGGGGGGAGGATCCTACGAGCAGTACTTC	CASSKLAGGGSYEQYF
TRBV5-1	once	TRBJ2-1	14	.	TGCGCCAGCAGCTTTTTAACAGGGTATAATGAGCAGTTCTTC	CASSFLTGYNEQFF
TRBV19	.	TRBJ2-5	15	TRBD1	TGTGCCAGCTCTCCGGACAGGGGGTTTCGAGAGACCCAGTACTTC	CASSPDRGFRETQYF
TRBV6-5	.	TRBJ1-2	14	.	TGTGCCAGCAGTTACGATTTAGAGCGATTGGGCTACACCTTC	CASSYDLERLGYTF
TRBV27	.	TRBJ1-2	16	.	TGTGCCAGCAGTTTTGGCAGGGCCATTTCGGTCTATGGCTACACCTTC	CASSFGRAISVYGYTF
TRBV27	once	TRBJ1-2	16	.	TGTGCCAGCAGCCCGCGGGGGCGCGGGTCAGGGGATGGCTACACCTTC	CASSPRGRGSGDGYTF
TRBV7-2	few	TRBJ1-2	13	.	TGTGCCAGCAGCTTAGAAGTCGGGATAGGCTACACCTTC	CASSLEVGIGYTF
TRBV5-1	few	TRBJ2-1	16	.	TGCGCCAGCAGCTTGGAGGCGGTTCCTTTTCCGAATGAGCAGTTCTTC	CASSLEAVPFPNEQFF
TRBV18	.	TRBJ1-1	17	TRBD1	TGTGCCAGCTCACGAAACTTAGGAACAGGGGGGAACACTGAAGCTTTCTTT	CASSRNLGTGGNTEAFF
TRBV9	once	TRBJ2-1	15	TRBD2	TGTGCCAGCACCGGCGGGCGGGGGAGGTTGAATGAGCAGTTCTTC	CASTGGRGRLNEQFF
TRBV7-5	.	TRBJ1-2	18	.	TGTGCCAGAAGCTTAGTAGGGTGGTGGACAGGAACACTTTATGGCTACACCTTC	CARSLVGWWTGTLYGYTF